These 10 T cell receptor beta chains share one sample of origin, sequenced in a study of T cells in tuberculosis. The time point is: new active TB diagnosis, blood taken before or within 7 days of starting treatment. Clones were read by immunoSEQ multiplex PCR, and TCRdb kept only the in-frame ones, dropping some. The sample lists tens of thousands of clones, roughly nine tenths seen once, with 7% in the top ten. The input for sequencing was PBMCs, taken at tuberculosis diagnosis. Receptors were obtained from an adult with tuberculosis. Some clones in this sample may be carry-over from other donors' samples.

The rearrangement links TRBV6-1 to TRBJ1-6, with TRBD1 matching over 8 bases. Germline V lookup: CDR1 MNHNS, CDR2 SASEGT. Unmatched junction bases numbered 3, after V lost 1 base and J lost 7 bases. This CDR3 is built from 15 residues. The CDR3 DNA sequence: TGTGCCAGCAGTGAAGGGACAGGGAGGAATTCACCCCTCCACTTT. It yields the protein CASSEGTGRNSPLHF.

The chain joins TRBV7-9 to TRBJ2-2, with D possibly matching TRBD2 (7 bases). The V gene lost 1 base and the J gene lost 2 bases, with 8 bases spanning the gap. The CDR3 sequence is 15 residues long. The germline gives CDR1 SEHNR, CDR2 FQNEAQ (reference sequence). CDR3: CASSLGGGNTGELFF. The CDR3 bases are TGTGCCAGCAGCTTAGGCGGGGGCAACACCGGGGAGCTGTTTTTT.

Here the CDR3 reads CASSLETGTGDSPLHF. The CDR3 coding sequence is TGCGCCAGCAGCTTGGAAACCGGGACAGGGGATTCACCCCTCCACTTT. V and J are TRBV5-1 and TRBJ1-6; TRBD1 matches 10 bases. The CDR3 totals 16 residues. Germline trimming cut 0 bases from V and 8 bases from J; bases unmatched to any gene: 5. CDR1 is SGHRS and CDR2 is YFSETQ in the germline V gene.

This chain joins TRBV5-1 and TRBJ1-4; D is possibly TRBD1 (5 bases). The CDR3 runs to 14 residues. Germline CDR1 reads SGHRS; CDR2 reads YFSETQ. Trimming stripped 1 base from V and 6 bases from J, with 10 bases between. The CDR3 bases are TGCGCCAGCAGCTTGCAGGGTTGGGATGAAAAACTGTTTTTT. Encoded protein: CASSLQGWDEKLFF.

The CDR3 protein is CASSAVGGQGAGEQYF. The CDR3 bases are TGTGCCAGCAGTGCCGTGGGGGGACAGGGGGCTGGAGAGCAGTACTTC. The J gene is TRBJ2-7, the V gene TRBV6-1; 12 bases line up with TRBD1. V lost 4 bases to trimming and J lost 7 bases; unmatched junction nucleotides: 11. This CDR3 comprises 16 residues. The V gene's germline CDR1 is MNHNS and CDR2 SASEGT.

CDR3 loop: CASSFSTEQETQYF. For the CDR3, the DNA is TGTGCCAGCAGCTTCTCCACAGAACAAGAGACCCAGTACTTC. The chain carries TRBV7-6 and TRBJ2-5; D unresolved. Trimming stripped 3 bases from V and 2 bases from J, with 10 bases between. The CDR3 is made up of 14 amino acids. The V gene's germline CDR1 is SGHVS and CDR2 FNYEAQ.

The CDR3 protein is CASSLKVAGVKNIQYF. The DNA for the CDR3 is TGTGCCAGCAGCTTAAAGGTAGCGGGGGTCAAAAACATTCAGTACTTC. This chain links TRBV7-2 with TRBJ2-4; 9 positions match TRBD2. The CDR3 contains 16 residues. Germline trimming cut 2 bases from V and 3 bases from J; bases unmatched to any gene: 5. CDR1 and CDR2 (germline): SGHTA, FQGNSA.

The chain recombines TRBV6-6 with TRBJ1-2, with 8 nucleotides matching TRBD1. CDR1 MNHNY and CDR2 SVGAGI come from the germline V gene (reference sequence). The CDR3 is 12 amino acids. This CDR3 is CASGQGGYGYTF. The CDR3 DNA reads as TGTGCGAGCGGACAGGGTGGCTATGGCTACACCTTC.

The CDR3 sequence is CASSGGQPALGYGYTF. The CDR3 nucleotides read TGTGCCAGCAGTGGGGGACAGCCGGCTCTAGGCTATGGCTACACCTTC. The rearrangement links TRBV2 to TRBJ1-2, with 7 bases lining up with TRBD1. V gave up 4 bases and J gave up 4 bases; unmatched junction bases: 12. This CDR3 has 16 residues. Germline assignment: CDR1 SNHLY and CDR2 FYNNEI. Full variable domain (missing parts from reference TRBV2 and TRBJ1-2): EPEVTQTPSHQVTQMGQEVILRCVPISNHLYFYWYRQILGQKVEFLVSFYNNEISEKSEIFDDQFSVERPDGSNFTLKIRSTKLEDSAMYFCASSGGQPALGYGYTFGSGTRLTVV.

The chain uses TRBV5-1 and TRBJ2-3; tentatively, D is TRBD1 (6 bases). Trimming shortened V by 4 bases and J by 1 base, and 10 bases separated the two germline ends. This CDR3 comprises 14 residues. The germline CDR1 and CDR2 sequences are SGHRS and YFSETQ. CDR3 in DNA: TGCGCCAGCAGCCCCGGACAGCGCACAGATACGCAGTATTTT. Translating gives CASSPGQRTDTQYF.